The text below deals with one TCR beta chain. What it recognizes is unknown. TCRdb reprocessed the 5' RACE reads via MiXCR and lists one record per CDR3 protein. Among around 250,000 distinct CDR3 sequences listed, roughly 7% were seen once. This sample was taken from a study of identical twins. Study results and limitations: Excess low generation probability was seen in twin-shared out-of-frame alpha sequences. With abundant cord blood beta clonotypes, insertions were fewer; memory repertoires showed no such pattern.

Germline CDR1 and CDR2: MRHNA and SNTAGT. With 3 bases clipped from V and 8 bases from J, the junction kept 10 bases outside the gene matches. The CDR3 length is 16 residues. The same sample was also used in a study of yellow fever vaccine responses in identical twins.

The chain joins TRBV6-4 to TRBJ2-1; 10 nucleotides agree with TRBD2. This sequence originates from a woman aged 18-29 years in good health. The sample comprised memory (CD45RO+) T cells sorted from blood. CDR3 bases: TGTGCCAGCAGTGAGAGCGGGGGGGCGAGTCCCGATGAGCAGTTCTTC. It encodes CASSESGGASPDEQFF.